This T cell receptor (beta chain) was observed in a study of T cells in localized non-small cell lung cancer. Study-level findings and limits: Uninvolved adjacent lung had higher T cell clonality than tumor and all other tissues. Longer overall survival accompanied higher blood T cell density.

Method: immunoSEQ multiplex PCR; TCRdb's copy keeps in-frame clones and lacks some. The table lists 50,000 to 70,000 clones, more than 85% of them singletons, with just under 20% in the top ten. The V end lost 7 bases, the J end lost 2 bases, and 9 bases lay between the germline ends. The CDR3 contains 11 residues. CDR1 DFQATT and CDR2 SNEGSKA come from the germline V gene (reference sequence). On this clone: Its target is unknown.

This chain links TRBV20-1 with TRBJ2-7; D is perhaps TRBD1 or TRBD2 (5 bases each). The sample in question was peripheral blood, obtained before any cancer treatment. This TCR derives from a man aged 40-75 years with stage I lung adenocarcinoma. In nucleotides, the CDR3 is TGCAGTGTCGGGGCAGCCTACGAGCAGTACTTC. Translating it yields CSVGAAYEQYF.